The 29 T cell receptor beta chains below come from one sample, sequenced in a study of T cell changes during pregnancy in multiple sclerosis. TCRdb's table, derived via immunoSEQ multiplex PCR, lists solely in-frame clones and lacks some. Among about 45,000 clones listed, 80% to 95% were seen once. This material consisted of CD4+ T cells from peripheral blood mononuclear cells, taken in the third trimester of pregnancy. These receptors were obtained from a female donor with multiple sclerosis, enrolled in a pregnancy study.

The chain links TRBV5-1 to TRBJ2-7, with 13 positions matching TRBD2. V lost 4 bases and J lost 2; bases outside the gene matches: 9. The CDR3 is 17 residues long. Germline CDR1 and CDR2: SGHRS and YFSETQ. In nucleotides, the CDR3 is TGCGCCAGCAGCACACCGGGACTAGCGGGGAAAACCTACGAGCAGTACTTC. Its protein product is CASSTPGLAGKTYEQYF.

V gene TRBV28 combines with J gene TRBJ2-2; a weak D match, TRBD1 (5 bases). The V gene's germline CDR1 is MDHEN and CDR2 SYDVKM. The CDR3 consists of 15 residues. The ends were cut back, 6 bases at V and 4 bases at J, with 15 bases in the middle. This CDR3 is CASSAGFPGTGELFF. Here the CDR3 DNA reads TGTGCCAGCAGCGCAGGGTTCCCGGGCACCGGGGAGCTGTTTTTT.

This clone was counted only a few times. The chain uses TRBV14 and TRBJ2-1; the match to TRBD1 covers 7 bases. There are 13 residues in the CDR3. The germline V gene encodes CDR1 SGHDN and CDR2 FVKESK. V shed 7 bases, J shed 4 bases, and the junction held 4 bases outside the gene matches. The CDR3 coding sequence is TGTGCCAGCAACCGGGACAGATACAATGAGCAGTTCTTC. This codes for CASNRDRYNEQFF.

The chain couples TRBV29-1 to TRBJ1-1; 8 nucleotides line up with TRBD1. V lost 3 bases and J lost 5; bases outside the gene matches: 8. CDR3 length: 14 amino acids. Germline CDR1 reads SQVTM; CDR2 reads ANQGSEA. The CDR3 is CSVDKTGVGTEAFF. In DNA form, the CDR3 reads TGCAGCGTTGATAAGACAGGGGTAGGAACTGAAGCTTTCTTT. Variable domain in full (rest from reference TRBV29-1 and TRBJ1-1): SAVISQKPSRDICQRGTSLTIQCQVDSQVTMMFWYRQQPGQSLTLIATANQGSEATYESGFVIDKFPISRPNLTFSTLTVSNMSPEDSSIYLCSVDKTGVGTEAFFGQGTRLTVV.

About this clone itself: This same CDR3 is encoded by further DNA sequences in the sample. The V call is TRBV7-2, the J call TRBJ2-5; D may be TRBD1 (5 bases). V dropped 6 bases and J dropped 5 bases, with 16 bases sitting between them. This CDR3 is 14 amino acids long. CDR1 and CDR2 from the germline V gene are SGHTA and FQGNSA. In DNA form, the CDR3 reads TGTGCCAGCAGTCTTACGTTAGGGGCGGAGACCCAGTACTTC. This translates into CASSLTLGAETQYF. Together with reference TRBV7-2 and TRBJ2-5, the CDR3 gives the full variable domain: GAGVSQSPSNKVTEKGKDVELRCDPISGHTALYWYRQSLGQGLEFLIYFQGNSAPDKSGLPSDRFSAERTGGSVSTLTIQRTQQEDSAVYLCASSLTLGAETQYFGPGTRLLVL.

This chain connects TRBV18 to TRBJ2-1; TRBD2 matches 7 bases. Trimming removed 6 bases from V and 4 bases from J; junction bases left unmatched: 12. Germline values: CDR1 KGHSH, CDR2 LQKENI. The CDR3 loop spans 16 amino acids. The CDR3 loop reads CASSLVAGRRYNEQFF. The CDR3 bases are TGTGCCAGCTCGCTGGTAGCGGGCAGACGGTACAATGAGCAGTTCTTC. Drawing the rest from reference TRBV18 and TRBJ2-1, the complete variable domain is NAGVMQNPRHLVRRRGQEARLRCSPMKGHSHVYWYRQLPEEGLKFMVYLQKENIIDESGMPKERFSAEFPKEGPSILRIQQVVRGDSAAYFCASSLVAGRRYNEQFFGPGTRLTVL.

To note about this clone: The junction shows a germline mismatch at one end, possibly a read error. The J gene is TRBJ1-2, the V gene TRBV6-5, with 7 bases matching TRBD1. The CDR3 spans 14 residues. CDR1 and CDR2 (germline): MNHEY, SVGAGI. The CDR3, as DNA: TGTGCCAGCAGCCTTACCAGGAGACAGGGTGAAGATCACTTC. It translates to CASSLTRRQGEDHF.

This chain connects TRBV5-5 to TRBJ2-1, with 10 bases matching TRBD2. The trim removed 0 bases at V and 5 bases at J, leaving 5 bases unmatched. CDR3 length: 16 residues. The germline CDR1 and CDR2 sequences are SGHKS and YYEKEE (reference sequence). DNA of the CDR3: TGTGCCAGCAGCTTGGTCCCTAGCGGGAGCCACAATGAGCAGTTCTTC. Amino acids: CASSLVPSGSHNEQFF.

The chain combines TRBV11-3 with TRBJ2-5; 8 bases match TRBD2. Germline V gives CDR1 SGHNT, CDR2 YENEEA. The CDR3 has 15 amino acids. V dropped 5 bases and J dropped 2; count of bases not matched to a gene: 7. Here the CDR3 reads CASSKAGVGQETQYF. The DNA for the CDR3 is TGTGCCAGCAGCAAAGCGGGAGTCGGACAAGAGACCCAGTACTTC.

The rearrangement links TRBV11-2 to TRBJ2-7; 7 nucleotides line up with TRBD2. Looked up from germline, CDR1 is SGHAT and CDR2 is FQNNGV. The CDR3 is 15 amino acids. J was trimmed by 5 bases and V by 5 bases; bases with no gene match: 12. CDR3 DNA: TGTGCCAGCAGCCAGCCGGGAGGTTGGGCCCACGAGCAGTACTTC. Translated, it gives CASSQPGGWAHEQYF.

The chain combines TRBV15 with TRBJ1-4; TRBD1 is a possible D gene (5 bases). Germline V CDR1 and CDR2: LNHNV, YYDKDF (reference sequence). Trimming cost V 3 bases and J 6 bases, with 14 bases left between them. The length of the CDR3 is 15 residues. CDR3 loop: CATSSSGNYHEKLFF. Written as DNA, the CDR3 is TGTGCCACCAGCAGCTCAGGGAACTATCATGAAAAACTGTTTTTT.

The chain has TRBV6-6 and TRBJ2-5; TRBD1 matches 8 bases. V was clipped by 2 bases and J by 1 base; unmatched bases: 6. Per the germline V gene, CDR1 is MNHNY and CDR2 is SVGAGI (reference sequence). This CDR3 has 16 amino acids. CDR3 in amino acids: CASSYGRTGIQETQYF. The CDR3 nucleotides read TGTGCCAGCAGTTACGGCCGGACAGGGATCCAAGAGACCCAGTACTTC.

The chain couples TRBV18 to TRBJ2-1; tentative D call: TRBD2 (5 bases). Trimming took off 4 bases at V and 1 base at J, with 8 bases between the two ends. This CDR3 is built from 14 residues. Germline V lookup: CDR1 KGHSH, CDR2 LQKENI. This CDR3 is CASSLLGSYNEQFF. As DNA, the CDR3 is TGTGCCAGCTCACTACTAGGGTCCTACAATGAGCAGTTCTTC.

The chain employs TRBV10-3 and TRBJ2-5; 11 positions match TRBD2. CDR1 is ENHRY and CDR2 is SYGVKD in the germline V gene. The CDR3 consists of 16 residues. The junction had 9 bases not matched to a gene; V was cut back by 5 bases and J by 4 bases. The CDR3 bases are TGTGCCATCAGTACACTAGCGGGAGAGGTAAGAGAGACCCAGTACTTC. Its translation: CAISTLAGEVRETQYF.

The rearrangement joins TRBV19 to TRBJ1-5; 8 bases map to TRBD1. The CDR3 sequence is 15 residues long. CDR1 and CDR2 (germline): LNHDA, SQIVND (reference sequence). Unmatched junction bases numbered 10, after V lost 5 bases and J lost 7 bases. The CDR3 is CASSYPGGREQPQHF. The CDR3 DNA sequence: TGTGCCAGTAGTTACCCAGGGGGCCGGGAGCAGCCCCAGCATTTT.

V gene TRBV19 combines with J gene TRBJ2-3; D not resolved. Trimming shortened V by 6 bases and J by 2 bases, and 15 bases separated the two germline ends. Germline V gives CDR1 LNHDA, CDR2 SQIVND (reference sequence). This CDR3 has 15 residues. The CDR3 is CASSPWRGATDTQYF. The DNA of the CDR3 is TGTGCCAGTAGCCCCTGGAGAGGAGCCACAGATACGCAGTATTTT.

J is TRBJ1-2 and V is TRBV6-1, with D uncertain. V lost 1 base, J lost 7 bases, and 19 bases lay in between. CDR1 MNHNS and CDR2 SASEGT come from the germline V gene. The CDR3 length is 16 residues. The DNA for the CDR3 is TGTGCCAGCAGTGAAGTTGGAGGTCTTAGGAGTGGTGGCTACACCTTC. Its protein product is CASSEVGGLRSGGYTF.

V usage is TRBV15 and J usage is TRBJ1-5; TRBD1 matches 10 bases. The germline CDR1 and CDR2 sequences are LNHNV and YYDKDF (reference sequence). This CDR3 spans 15 amino acids. V was pared by 4 bases and J by 4 bases, with 4 bases of the junction left unmatched. For the CDR3, the DNA is TGTGCCACCAGCACATCGGACAGGGGGAATCAGCCCCAGCATTTT. Protein sequence: CATSTSDRGNQPQHF. The full variable domain, with the rest looked up from reference TRBV15 and TRBJ1-5, is DAMVIQNPRYQVTQFGKPVTLSCSQTLNHNVMYWYQQKSSQAPKLLFHYYDKDFNNEADTPDNFQSRRPNTSFCFLDIRSPGLGDTAMYLCATSTSDRGNQPQHFGDGTRLSIL.

The rearrangement joins TRBV6-6 to TRBJ2-1; tentative D call: TRBD1 (6 bases). Germline V CDR1 and CDR2: MNHNY, SVGAGI (reference sequence). Trimming left V 4 bases short and J 7 bases short, with 11 bases between. The CDR3 consists of 13 residues. The CDR3 nucleotides are TGTGCCAGCAGTTTGACAGGTTTAAATGAGCAGTTCTTC. It specifies CASSLTGLNEQFF.

With respect to this clone: The junction does not match germline at one end; this may be a read error. Other nucleotide sequences from this sample produce the same CDR3. This chain joins TRBV2 and TRBJ2-4, with D perhaps TRBD2 (6 bases). CDR3 length: 18 amino acids. Germline V gene data show CDR1 as SNHLY and CDR2 as FYNNEI. The CDR3 region has the DNA TGTGCCAGTAGTGAAGAGGACGTGTGGGGGGTAGCCAAAAACATTCAGTACTTC. The encoded protein is CASSEEDVWGVAKNIQYF.

The J gene is TRBJ2-7, the V gene TRBV6-5, with TRBD1 matching 7 bases. From germline, CDR1 is MNHEY and CDR2 SVGAGI. This CDR3 is built from 15 residues. Germline trimming cut 8 bases from V and 2 bases from J; bases unmatched to any gene: 12. The CDR3 nucleotides are TGTGCCAGCGGGACAGTCAAGGGTTTCACCTACGAGCAGTACTTC. This codes for CASGTVKGFTYEQYF.

This sequence joins TRBV6-4 and TRBJ2-5, with 10 positions matching TRBD1. Germline CDR1 MRHNA, CDR2 SNTAGT. The CDR3 spans 15 residues. The ends lost 3 bases at V and 5 bases at J; junction bases unmatched: 6. Here the CDR3 reads CASSETGTGVETQYF. The CDR3 nucleotides read TGTGCCAGCAGTGAAACCGGGACAGGGGTGGAGACCCAGTACTTC.

CDR3 bases: TGTGCCAGCAGCTTAGGGACTCTAACCTACGAGCAGTACTTC. Translating gives CASSLGTLTYEQYF. V usage is TRBV11-2 and J usage is TRBJ2-7, with D possibly matching TRBD2 (5 bases). From germline, CDR1 is SGHAT and CDR2 FQNNGV. The CDR3 spans 14 residues. Trimming pared 1 base from V and 2 bases from J, leaving 9 bases between.

The chain is built from TRBV7-9 and TRBJ2-7; the D gene is possibly TRBD1 (6 bases). V dropped 1 base and J dropped 7 bases, with 11 bases sitting between them. This CDR3 spans 13 amino acids. Germline CDR1 reads SEHNR; CDR2 reads FQNEAQ (reference sequence). CDR3 DNA: TGTGCCAGCAGCTTAGAACAAGGGGGTGAGCAGTACTTC. Protein product: CASSLEQGGEQYF. The full variable domain, completed using reference TRBV7-9 and TRBJ2-7, is DTGVSQNPRHKITKRGQNVTFRCDPISEHNRLYWYRQTLGQGPEFLTYFQNEAQLEKSRLLSDRFSAERPKGSFSTLEIQRTEQGDSAMYLCASSLEQGGEQYFGPGTRLTVT.

V is TRBV29-1 and J is TRBJ1-2, with 8 bases aligning to TRBD1. Germline V CDR1 and CDR2: SQVTM, ANQGSEA. V was clipped by 6 bases and J by 4 bases; unmatched bases: 1. The CDR3 totals 11 residues. In DNA, the CDR3 is TGCAGCGTAGGGACAGGCTATGGCTACACCTTC. It translates to CSVGTGYGYTF.

The chain joins TRBV27 to TRBJ2-3; 8 bases line up with TRBD1. V lost 5 bases, J lost 2 bases, and 6 bases stayed unmatched. The CDR3 has 15 amino acids. CDR1 and CDR2 from the germline V gene are MNHEY and SMNVEV (reference sequence). CDR3 sequence: CASSTRGLVTDTQYF. CDR3 nucleotide sequence: TGTGCCAGCAGTACCAGGGGGCTAGTCACAGATACGCAGTATTTT.

The rearrangement joins TRBV7-2 to TRBJ1-4; D possibly corresponds to TRBD1 (6 bases). Per the germline V gene, CDR1 is SGHTA and CDR2 is FQGNSA. The ends were cut back, 3 bases at V and 7 bases at J, with 15 bases in the middle. The CDR3 is 15 residues long. The CDR3 loop reads CASSFGGAGGEKLFF. Written as DNA, the CDR3 is TGTGCCAGCAGCTTCGGGGGGGCCGGCGGTGAAAAACTGTTTTTT.

This sequence joins TRBV11-2 and TRBJ2-3; 7 positions match TRBD2. Trimming took 4 bases from V and 1 from J; bases not matched to a gene: 5. CDR1 and CDR2 (germline): SGHAT, FQNNGV. CDR3 size: 15 residues. CDR3 DNA sequence: TGTGCCAGCAGCTCTAGCGGCTACGGCACAGATACGCAGTATTTT. It translates to CASSSSGYGTDTQYF.

The genes are TRBV19 and TRBJ2-7; TRBD1 is a possible D gene (7 bases). The germline CDR1 and CDR2 sequences are LNHDA and SQIVND (reference sequence). Trimming left V 5 bases short and J 1 base short, with 12 bases between. The CDR3 is 14 amino acids. DNA of the CDR3: TGTGCCAGTAGTTCACAGGGGAGGTCCTACGAGCAGTACTTC. This codes for CASSSQGRSYEQYF.